This T cell receptor beta chain was sequenced for a study of early T cells in non-severe SARS-CoV-2 infection. Across the study: The authors sequenced bulk RNA from unsorted whole blood, leaving chains unpaired.

Each single cDNA molecule received a unique molecular identifier. TCRdb ran MiXCR on the 5' RACE reads and lists one entry per CDR3 protein. The profile shows approximately 27,000 distinct CDR3 sequences, roughly 5% of them singletons. This clonotype was observed many times. Its target is unknown. No DNA is shown, since the ends of the CDR3 on it are uncertain; the CDR3 is the one TCRdb lists. Germline V CDR1 and CDR2: LNHDA, SQIVND (reference sequence). The CDR3 extends over 11 residues, inclusive of both ends. Points from the study as a whole: VDJdb-based annotation leaned toward anti-spike CD8 responses and missed private and CD4 specificities.

The sample taken for sequencing was whole blood. J is TRBJ1-5 and V is TRBV19. This sequence was found in an adult who was a healthcare worker with PCR-confirmed SARS-CoV-2 infection or an uninfected control (not recorded which). CDR3 in amino acids: CASLDAGPSIF.